This TCR beta chain stems from a study of vaccination and CD4 T cells after COVID-19. CDR3 size: 12 residues. Trimming removed 2 bases at V and 3 bases at J, with 7 bases between. Germline CDR1 reads GTSNPN; CDR2 reads SVGIG (reference sequence). Of note for this clonotype: The antigen is not known.

Specified treatment: 10-day PBMC culture with coronavirus spike peptide pools or control peptides (ViraFEST assay). With the Oncomine TCR Beta short-read assay, DNA from cultured CD4+ T cells was sequenced. TCRdb fed the PCR reads into MiXCR, producing one record per CDR3 protein. The table lists roughly 16,000 distinct CDR3 sequences, approximately 50% of them singletons, with 7.5% to 10% in the top ten. The receptor was isolated from a human donor who had recovered from COVID-19. The chain uses TRBV30 and TRBJ1-2; D is undetermined. The sample comprised CD4+ T cells from blood, cultured in vitro. The CDR3 loop is CAWSRRDYGYTF. In DNA form, the CDR3 reads TGTGCCTGGAGTAGACGGGACTATGGCTACACCTTC. Full variable domain (rest looked up from reference TRBV30 and TRBJ1-2): SQTIHQWPATLVQPVGSPLSLECTVEGTSNPNLYWYRQAAGRGLQLLFYSVGIGQISSEVPQNLSASRPQDRQFILSSKKLLLSDSGFYLCAWSRRDYGYTFGSGTRLTVV.